This T cell receptor beta chain was obtained from a study of T cell responses to AZD1222 COVID-19 vaccine. Overall study findings and caveats: In all cases, repertoires were sampled only after the peak T cell response. Most donors were white British, females outnumbered males, and clonal diversity was possibly underestimated.

This table comes from immunoSEQ multiplex PCR, and its TCRdb copy is limited to in-frame clones, with some not included. The sample shows about 140,000 clones, 90% to 95% of them seen only once. As regards this clone: Its antigen is undetermined.

The source material was peripheral blood, sampled on day 0 of AZD1222 vaccination. This TCR was sampled from an adult in good health.

The chain's CDR3 is CASSILPAGPTTLSYNEQFF. In nucleotides, the CDR3 is TGTGCCAGTAGTATATTACCAGCGGGACCAACAACACTCTCCTACAATGAGCAGTTCTTC. V is TRBV19 and J is TRBJ2-1, with TRBD2 matching 7 bases. J was trimmed by 0 bases and V by 2 bases; bases with no gene match: 16. Germline V CDR1 and CDR2: LNHDA, SQIVND (reference sequence). The CDR3 runs to 20 residues.